The present entry profiles one T cell receptor beta chain with its context. No antigen is known for it. PCR primers comprised 60 Vbeta and 13 Jbeta primers. TCRdb's table, derived via immunoSEQ multiplex PCR, lists solely in-frame clones and lacks some. The repertoire holds 100,000 to 150,000 clones, with more than 75% as singletons. Trimming shortened V by 0 bases and J by 9 bases, and 13 bases separated the two germline ends. Germline V gene lookup returns CDR1 SGHNT and CDR2 YYREEE (reference sequence). The CDR3 is 13 amino acids. This sample is part of a study of cytomegalovirus exposure and HLA in healthy donors. Findings and limits, study-wide: Sequence variants that were highly shared formed a cluster that was likely a sequencing artifact. Confirmation in vitro established that a few CMV-associated chains were specific for CMV antigens. In a later analysis, donors in an Asian-associated ancestry cluster reportedly had fewer N-insertions in productive TCRs than the cohort mean. Analysis performed later showed TCR beta chains linked to HLA being more clonally expanded than equally common others.

Source material: PBMCs. The chain uses TRBV5-4 and TRBJ2-7, with a possible D match to TRBD1 (6 bases). This receptor was identified in a woman aged 55-70 years in good health and CMV-seropositive. CDR3 residues: CASSLEGVRGQYF. CDR3 bases: TGTGCCAGCAGCTTGGAGGGGGTTAGGGGGCAGTACTTC.